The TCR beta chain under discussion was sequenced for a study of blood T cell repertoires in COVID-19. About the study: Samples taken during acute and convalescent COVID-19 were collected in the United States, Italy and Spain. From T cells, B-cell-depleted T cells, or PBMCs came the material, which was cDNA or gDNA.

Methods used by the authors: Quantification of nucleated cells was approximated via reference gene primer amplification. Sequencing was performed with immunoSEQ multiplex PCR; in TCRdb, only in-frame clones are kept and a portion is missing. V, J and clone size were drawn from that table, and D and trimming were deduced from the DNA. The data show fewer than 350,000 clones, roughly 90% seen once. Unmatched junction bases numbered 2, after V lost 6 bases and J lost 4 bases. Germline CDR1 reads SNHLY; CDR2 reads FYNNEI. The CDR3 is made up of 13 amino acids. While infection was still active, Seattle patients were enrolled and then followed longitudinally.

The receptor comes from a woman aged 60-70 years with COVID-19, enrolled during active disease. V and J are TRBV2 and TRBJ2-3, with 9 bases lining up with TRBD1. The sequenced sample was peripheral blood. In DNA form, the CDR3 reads TGTGCCAGCAGAGGACAGGGGCCAGATACGCAGTATTTT. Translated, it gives CASRGQGPDTQYF. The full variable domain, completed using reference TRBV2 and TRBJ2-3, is EPEVTQTPSHQVTQMGQEVILRCVPISNHLYFYWYRQILGQKVEFLVSFYNNEISEKSEIFDDQFSVERPDGSNFTLKIRSTKLEDSAMYFCASRGQGPDTQYFGPGTRLTVL.